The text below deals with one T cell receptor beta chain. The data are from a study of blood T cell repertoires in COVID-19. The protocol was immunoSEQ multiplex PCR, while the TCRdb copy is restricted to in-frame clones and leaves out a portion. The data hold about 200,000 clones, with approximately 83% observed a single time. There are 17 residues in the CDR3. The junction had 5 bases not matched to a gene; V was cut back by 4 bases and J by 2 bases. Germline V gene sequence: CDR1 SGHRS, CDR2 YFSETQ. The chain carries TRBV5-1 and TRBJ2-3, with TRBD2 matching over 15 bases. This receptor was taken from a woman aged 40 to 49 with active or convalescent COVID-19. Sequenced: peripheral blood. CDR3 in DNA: TGCGCCAGCAGCGAGGGGACTAGCGGGGGGATCACAGATACGCAGTATTTT. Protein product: CASSEGTSGGITDTQYF.